The sequence of this T cell receptor (beta chain) was determined in a study of response to subunit inactivated influenza vaccine. Points from the study as a whole: Authors suggested that a seasonal influenza vaccination recruits few new T cells each time.

Regarding this clonotype: Its specificity is not known.

The length of the CDR3 is 15 residues. V was pared by 4 bases and J by 2 bases, with 15 bases between. In germline, CDR1 is LGHDT, CDR2 YNNKEL (reference sequence). TCRdb independently ran MiXCR on the RT-PCR reads; one entry per CDR3 protein. The sample records about half a million distinct CDR3 sequences, about 7.6% being singletons. The material sequenced was PBMCs from blood, taken roughly 24 months after vaccination. This TCR was sampled from a man between 50 and 75 years old who received an inactivated influenza vaccine. The chain carries TRBV3-1 and TRBJ2-7; TRBD2 is a possible D gene (5 bases). For the CDR3, the DNA is TGTGCCAGCAGCCGGAACGGGAATGGGGCCTACGAGCAGTACTTC. Translated, it gives CASSRNGNGAYEQYF.